The T cell receptor (beta chain) under discussion was sequenced for a study of beta chain features in type 1 diabetes. Findings and caveats of the study: Insertion counts at VDJ junctions were lower in type 1 diabetes patients, who also showed more deletions there. Amplification by PCR could prefer shorter templates, with the same effect in patients and controls. Researchers report that Type 1 diabetes patients had moderately but significantly shorter TCRB CDR3s across all four CD4+ subsets.

The J segment lost 4 bases and the V segment lost 2 bases, leaving 4 bases of the junction unmatched. Germline assignment: CDR1 KGHSH and CDR2 LQKENI. CDR3 length: 14 amino acids. TCRB transcripts that were expressed got sequenced, as all of the isolated RNA had been reverse transcribed. TCRdb's table, derived via immunoSEQ multiplex PCR, lists solely in-frame clones and lacks some. Of fewer than 350,000 clones in the sample, 14% to 15% were seen once. A note on this clone: Its antigen is as yet unknown.

Researchers reported sorting CD4+ naive, central memory, regulatory and stem cell-like memory cells via CD45RO/CCR7/CD25/CD127/CD95/CD27. Sequenced material: naive CD4+ T cells from blood. The sequence came from a man younger than 30 with type 1 diabetes. This chain links TRBV18 with TRBJ2-7, with 8 bases matching TRBD2. Written as DNA, the CDR3 is TGTGCCAGCTCACCAAGACTAGCGTTATACGAGCAGTACTTC. This translates into CASSPRLALYEQYF.